The clone carrying this TCR beta chain was counted ten times or more. The germline gives CDR1 SGHKS, CDR2 YYEKEE (reference sequence). Trimming shortened V by 4 bases and J by 5 bases, and 18 bases separated the two germline ends. CDR3 size: 15 residues. The data belong to a study of T cells in Graves' hyperthyroidism and ophthalmopathy. Patients aged 18 to 65 with hyperthyroidism were newly diagnosed, with duration under 2 months. Amplified TCR beta CDR3 regions came from RNA transcripts. RT-PCR in the first round (using the HTBI primer set) targeted the TCR CDR3. TCRdb redid the calling of the multiplex PCR reads with MiXCR, one entry per CDR3 protein. This table has around 180,000 distinct CDR3 sequences, approximately 15% appearing once.

This chain links TRBV5-5 with TRBJ2-5; weak D call: TRBD2 (6 bases). This TCR was sampled from a woman in her fifties or sixties with Graves' hyperthyroidism. The sample consisted of blood. CDR3 in amino acids: CASSLGLTAGETQYF. CDR3 in DNA: TGTGCCAGCAGCCTGGGACTGACCGCCGGGGAGACCCAGTACTTC.